This TCR beta chain was sequenced in a study of Graves' ophthalmopathy and Graves' hyperthyroidism. Scientists amplified the TCR beta CDR3 regions from RNA transcripts. Amplification began with first-round RT-PCR using HTBI primers, then second-round multiplex PCR was performed. TCRdb analysed the multiplex PCR reads with MiXCR anew, one entry per CDR3 protein. The repertoire holds over 150,000 distinct CDR3 sequences, with approximately 38% as singletons. Having ophthalmopathy, the donors showed moderate-to-severe activity, CAS ≥3 and NOSPECS ≥4, with disease lasting under 3 months. If patients had other autoimmune diseases, uncontrolled infections, pregnancy or lactation, they were excluded. The starting material, more than 8.5 ml of fresh peripheral blood, provided the PBMCs. This clonotype was detected only once. The CDR3 extends over 14 amino acids. V shed 1 base and J 3 bases; nucleotides not matched to a gene: 3. Germline V gene sequence: CDR1 SGHTA, CDR2 FQGNSA.

The chain uses TRBV7-2 and TRBJ2-7, with 7 bases fitting TRBD2. This TCR came from a woman between 40 and 50 years old with Graves' ophthalmopathy. Sequences were obtained from peripheral blood. The CDR3 reads CASSLDGTNYEQYF. CDR3 DNA: TGTGCCAGCAGCTTAGACGGGACTAACTACGAGCAGTACTTC.